This T cell receptor beta chain originates from a study of patients and donors after allogeneic stem cell transplantation. TCRdb reprocessed the RT-PCR reads with MiXCR, giving one entry per CDR3 protein. The table includes about 960,000 distinct CDR3 sequences, 15% to 20% detected once. The sequence came from a human donor who was either an allogeneic HSCT recipient or a stem cell or donor lymphocyte infusion donor (not recorded which). It is not recorded whose cells these are; they may come from a transplant donor. The sequencing input was blood, either unsorted or a sorted T cell fraction (not recorded which).

The CDR3 DNA reads TGTGCCTGGACGATAGGGCCCAATCAGCCCCAGCATTTT. This translates into CAWTIGPNQPQHF. The rearrangement links TRBV30 to TRBJ1-5, with D hard to call. The germline V and J ends were trimmed by 4 bases and 3 bases, with 10 bases remaining between them. Germline-derived CDR1 and CDR2 are GTSNPN and SVGIG (reference sequence). CDR3 length: 13 amino acids.